Reported below is one T cell receptor (beta chain). The sample comes from a study of blood T cell repertoires in COVID-19. The wider study: From the United States, Italy and Spain came samples of acute and convalescent COVID-19. T cells, B-cell-depleted T cells, or PBMCs provided the cDNA or gDNA that served as material.

Original handling: Nucleated cell counts were estimated from reference gene primer amplification. Sequencing was performed with immunoSEQ multiplex PCR; in TCRdb, only in-frame clones are kept and a portion is missing. Clonal size and the V and J genes are those of that table, whereas D and trimming came from the DNA. The sample yields roughly 170,000 clones, about 80% seen once. J was trimmed by 7 bases and V by 6 bases; bases with no gene match: 6. From germline, CDR1 is SQVTM and CDR2 ANQGSEA. The CDR3 sequence is 13 residues long. Material for sequencing was peripheral blood. The sequence was obtained from a human donor in a cohort sampled during active COVID-19. The chain joins TRBV29-1 to TRBJ1-2; 12 bases are a match to TRBD1. As DNA, the CDR3 is TGCAGCGTCCCCGGGACAGGGGGCTCTGGCTACACCTTC. It codes for CSVPGTGGSGYTF.